One sample yielded the 10 T cell receptor beta chains listed below, sequenced in a study of CXCR3-negative and CXCR3-positive naive CD8 T cells (dated by TCRdb to between 2018 and 2021). The data were produced on a NextSeq 550. The Human TCR Profiling Kit (MiLaboratory) was used to prepare UMI-labeled 5' RACE TRB cDNA libraries. Each entry corresponds to one CDR3 protein sequence from reads that TCRdb reprocessed, and DNA is not given. For this sample, the table gives about 62,000 distinct CDR3 sequences. The biggest ten clones account for about 4.5% of the sample. Sequenced sample: naive CXCR3- CD8+ T cells from blood. Per the publication, the cell subset or site label means: CD45RO-CCR7+CD27+CD95- naive CD8+ T cells lacking CXCR3 (TNR3-). All receptors come from a human donor in good health. Some clones in this sample may be carry-over from other donors' samples.

The rearrangement joins TRBV29-1 to TRBJ2-5; TCRdb calls TRBD1, which cannot be checked without DNA. Germline loops: CDR1 SQVTM, CDR2 ANQGSEA. The CDR3 loop spans 12 amino acids. CDR3: CSARTGTGGQYF.

The chain carries TRBV28 and TRBJ2-7; the D call from TCRdb, TRBD2, cannot be confirmed without DNA. Germline lookup yields CDR1 MDHEN and CDR2 SYDVKM. CDR3 length equals 17 residues. CDR3 sequence: CASSLGTASTDLYEQYF.

This chain connects TRBV20-1 to TRBJ2-7; TCRdb returns TRBD2, unconfirmable since there is no DNA. The CDR3 is made up of 16 amino acids. The germline V gene has CDR1 DFQATT and CDR2 SNEGSKA (reference sequence). The CDR3 region is CSARDVAGDSSYEQYF.

The rearrangement uses TRBV29-1 and TRBJ2-7; TCRdb gives TRBD1 as the D gene, but with no DNA this cannot be confirmed. The CDR3 runs to 13 residues. Germline CDR1 is SQVTM and CDR2 is ANQGSEA. The CDR3 spells CSGRQPPSDEQYF.

The chain has TRBV7-2 and TRBJ2-1; without DNA, the TCRdb call of TRBD2 cannot be checked. This CDR3 spans 16 amino acids. Germline values: CDR1 SGHTA, CDR2 FQGNSA. The CDR3 reads CASSSLAGGSYNEQFF.

The chain couples TRBV15 to TRBJ2-3. The CDR3 spans 13 residues. CDR1 is LNHNV and CDR2 is YYDKDF in the germline V gene (reference sequence). CDR3 in amino acids: CATSRGGTDTQYF.

The rearrangement links TRBV27 to TRBJ2-5; lacking DNA, the TRBD1 call made by TCRdb goes unchecked. Germline values: CDR1 MNHEY, CDR2 SMNVEV (reference sequence). The CDR3 consists of 14 residues. The chain's CDR3 is CASSSRQDQETQYF.

The rearrangement joins TRBV6-5 to TRBJ2-4; TCRdb indicates TRBD1, and absent DNA this call remains unverified. The CDR3 is made up of 15 amino acids. Germline values: CDR1 MNHEY, CDR2 SVGAGI. CDR3 sequence reads: CASSTSRTGGDIQYF.

This CDR3 reads CASSFNQGVTIYF. The genes are TRBV12-3 or TRBV12-4 and TRBJ1-3; TCRdb gives TRBD1 as the D gene, but with no DNA this cannot be confirmed. The CDR3 is 13 amino acids.

The genes are TRBV7-2 and TRBJ2-1. The CDR3 extends over 14 amino acids. Germline assignment: CDR1 SGHTA and CDR2 FQGNSA. CDR3 residues: CASSLEAAYNEQFF.